Shown below are 20 T cell receptor beta chains from a single sample sequenced in a study of OX40 agonist ivuxolimab in advanced cancers. The library relied on the immunoSEQ multiplex PCR assay. As stored in TCRdb, this immuneACCESS dataset retains in-frame rearrangements with V and J assigned. A fraction of the clones does not appear; measured against another copy, unresolved V genes explain less than half of the discrepancy, and the remainder lacks a known reason. The sample has 60,000 to 65,000 clones on record, roughly 90% of them singletons. Of the sample, 0.55% to 0.8% falls within the top ten clones. The sequencing here drew on CD4+ or CD8+ T cells sorted from blood, taken in a trial of the OX40 agonist ivuxolimab. Every receptor here comes from an adult with an advanced solid tumor such as melanoma, head and neck, liver or kidney cancer.

The chain joins TRBV2 to TRBJ1-1, with D uncertain. Per germline, CDR1 SNHLY and CDR2 FYNNEI. Trimming removed 10 bases at V and 0 bases at J, with 12 bases between. CDR3 length equals 13 residues. In DNA, the CDR3 is TGTGCCACCACCGCCTCCCTGAACACTGAAGCTTTCTTT. This codes for CATTASLNTEAFF.

V gene TRBV5-5 combines with J gene TRBJ2-7; 9 bases match TRBD1. Germline CDR1 and CDR2: SGHKS and YYEKEE (reference sequence). V was pared by 4 bases and J by 1 base, with 9 bases of the junction left unmatched. This CDR3 region has 16 residues. The CDR3, as DNA: TGTGCCAGCAGCCAAACCGGGACAGGGAGGTCCTACGAGCAGTACTTC. Its translation is CASSQTGTGRSYEQYF.

The chain uses TRBV6-1 and TRBJ2-2; 11 bases map to TRBD2. The CDR3 runs 18 residues. V lost 2 bases to trimming and J lost 4 bases; unmatched junction nucleotides: 9. Germline-derived CDR1 and CDR2 are MNHNS and SASEGT. The CDR3 loop reads CASSERTLAGGSTGELFF. CDR3 sequence (DNA): TGTGCCAGCAGTGAAAGGACCCTAGCGGGAGGTAGCACCGGGGAGCTGTTTTTT.

This chain joins TRBV7-2 and TRBJ2-1; D call uncertain. V lost 2 bases and J 6 bases, leaving 5 bases between the germline ends. Germline V gene sequence: CDR1 SGHTA, CDR2 FQGNSA. The CDR3 is 12 residues long. DNA for the CDR3: TGTGCCAGCAGCTTAACTTTCAATGAGCAGTTCTTC. This translates into CASSLTFNEQFF.

A single count supports this clone. The chain recombines TRBV19 with TRBJ1-5; no clear D gene. V lost 3 bases and J 5 bases, leaving 5 bases between the germline ends. CDR3 length: 12 amino acids. The germline gives CDR1 LNHDA, CDR2 SQIVND (reference sequence). The CDR3 nucleotides read TGTGCCAGTAGTATCTTGGATCAGCCCCAGCATTTT. Protein product: CASSILDQPQHF.

This sequence joins TRBV5-4 and TRBJ2-1; 8 bases are shared with TRBD2. The CDR3 has 15 residues. The germline V gene encodes CDR1 SGHNT and CDR2 YYREEE (reference sequence). The V segment lost 5 bases and the J segment 4 bases; nucleotides outside the gene matches: 8. The CDR3 region is CASRNLAGQYNEQFF. CDR3 nucleotide sequence: TGTGCCAGCAGGAATCTAGCGGGCCAGTACAATGAGCAGTTCTTC.

The V and J genes are TRBV10-1 and TRBJ2-2; no reliable D call. V shed 7 bases and J shed 6 bases, with 12 bases lying between them. The CDR3 runs 13 residues. Germline CDR1 and CDR2: WNHNN and SYGVQD (reference sequence). The CDR3 is CASKTIVAGELFF. For the CDR3, the DNA is TGCGCCAGCAAAACAATCGTCGCCGGGGAGCTGTTTTTT.

The chain has TRBV19 and TRBJ1-5; D unclear. Per the germline V gene, CDR1 is LNHDA and CDR2 is SQIVND (reference sequence). The CDR3 is 16 amino acids. V was shortened by 5 bases and J by 7 bases, with 21 bases between the two germline ends. The CDR3 loop is CASSRESGIPTQPQHF. The CDR3 nucleotides are TGTGCCAGTAGTCGGGAAAGTGGGATCCCGACCCAGCCCCAGCATTTT.

This clone was recorded once. The chain employs TRBV6-5 and TRBJ2-7, with 11 positions matching TRBD1. This CDR3 is built from 15 residues. Germline values: CDR1 MNHEY, CDR2 SVGAGI. The junction had 8 bases not matched to a gene; V was cut back by 6 bases and J by 4 bases. CDR3 bases: TGTGCCAGCAGCCTTTCGGGACAGGGGGGGTACGAGCAGTACTTC. This gives the protein CASSLSGQGGYEQYF.

As regards this clone: At one end the junction does not follow the germline gene, possibly because of a read error. The chain carries TRBV30 and TRBJ2-5, with D possibly TRBD1 on 6 matching bases. The CDR3 consists of 13 residues. From germline, CDR1 is GTSNPN and CDR2 SVGIG (reference sequence). The CDR3 spells CAWSWDTRKIVDF. Here the CDR3 DNA reads TGTGCCTGGAGTTGGGACACCCGAAAAATTGTAGACTTC.

V gene TRBV19 combines with J gene TRBJ2-2, with 8 bases matching TRBD1. The CDR3 loop spans 17 amino acids. Germline loops: CDR1 LNHDA, CDR2 SQIVND (reference sequence). Trimming removed 7 bases from V and 4 bases from J; junction bases left unmatched: 14. This chain's CDR3 is CASTTIPQGAGTGELFF. CDR3 DNA: TGTGCCAGTACCACCATTCCCCAGGGGGCCGGCACCGGGGAGCTGTTTTTT.

The J gene is TRBJ1-4, the V gene TRBV30; tentatively, D is TRBD1 (6 bases). V lost 4 bases, J lost 8 bases, and 14 bases lay in between. Germline lookup yields CDR1 GTSNPN and CDR2 SVGIG (reference sequence). The CDR3 length is 13 residues. The CDR3, as DNA: TGTGCCTGGACACAGGGCCACGGGGAAAAACTGTTTTTT. Translation gives CAWTQGHGEKLFF.

The CDR3 here is CASSSSPWVGEQYF. The CDR3 DNA is TGTGCCAGCAGCTCCTCCCCCTGGGTGGGCGAGCAGTACTTC. The V gene is TRBV7-2, the J gene TRBJ2-7; no clear D gene. V shed 4 bases and J shed 6 bases, with 16 bases lying between them. The CDR3 is 14 residues long. CDR1 is SGHTA and CDR2 is FQGNSA in the germline V gene. Full variable domain (outside the CDR3, taken from reference TRBV7-2 and TRBJ2-7): GAGVSQSPSNKVTEKGKDVELRCDPISGHTALYWYRQSLGQGLEFLIYFQGNSAPDKSGLPSDRFSAERTGGSVSTLTIQRTQQEDSAVYLCASSSSPWVGEQYFGPGTRLTVT.

The J gene is TRBJ2-6, the V gene TRBV6-1; D is unclear. This CDR3 is 13 amino acids long. The V end lost 6 bases, the J end lost 2 bases, and 5 bases lay between the germline ends. Germline V gene sequence: CDR1 MNHNS, CDR2 SASEGT. Written as DNA, the CDR3 is TGTGCCAGCAGAGAGGCTGGGGCCAACGTCCTGACTTTC. Residues: CASREAGANVLTF.

CDR3 in amino acids: CASSPDVSGNTIYF. The CDR3 DNA follows: TGTGCCAGTAGCCCGGACGTCTCTGGAAACACCATATATTTT. The chain uses TRBV19 and TRBJ1-3; D is unresolved. Deletions cut 6 bases from V and 0 bases from J, with 9 bases between. Germline lookup yields CDR1 LNHDA and CDR2 SQIVND (reference sequence). The CDR3 totals 14 residues.

The rearrangement uses TRBV6-5 and TRBJ2-7, with D possibly matching TRBD1 (5 bases). Trimming took off 6 bases at V and 1 base at J, with 13 bases between the two ends. Germline CDR1 reads MNHEY; CDR2 reads SVGAGI. The CDR3 runs to 14 residues. The CDR3 coding sequence is TGTGCCAGCAGGCCCTTCCAGGGTTCCTACGAGCAGTACTTC. Its protein product is CASRPFQGSYEQYF.

The chain carries TRBV10-3 and TRBJ1-5, with 7 bases fitting TRBD1. This CDR3 is built from 12 residues. V dropped 7 bases and J dropped 5; count of bases not matched to a gene: 2. The V gene's germline CDR1 is ENHRY and CDR2 SYGVKD. CDR3 DNA sequence: TGTGCCATCACAACAGGGGATCAGCCCCAGCATTTT. Protein sequence: CAITTGDQPQHF.

This clone was counted once. This rearrangement joins TRBV6-1 to TRBJ2-3; D is unclear. This CDR3 has 9 amino acids. V shed 8 bases and J shed 5 bases, with 2 bases lying between them. Germline V CDR1 and CDR2: MNHNS, SASEGT. CDR3 loop: CASLDTQYF. The CDR3 region has the DNA TGTGCCAGCTTAGATACGCAGTATTTT.

The chain joins TRBV19 to TRBJ2-2; 8 bases are shared with TRBD2. Losses at the gene ends were 1 base for V and 0 bases for J; bases not matched to a gene: 4. There are 17 residues in the CDR3. CDR1 and CDR2 (germline): LNHDA, SQIVND (reference sequence). The CDR3 nucleotides are TGTGCCAGTAGTATAGGGTCAGCGGGGGCGAACACCGGGGAGCTGTTTTTT. Residues: CASSIGSAGANTGELFF.

The chain employs TRBV6-5 and TRBJ2-7; possibly TRBD1 or TRBD2 for D (6 bases each). CDR3 length equals 15 residues. Trimming pared 0 bases from V and 3 bases from J, leaving 12 bases between. Germline V gives CDR1 MNHEY, CDR2 SVGAGI. Here the CDR3 reads CASSYSAGQSYEQYF. CDR3 nucleotides: TGTGCCAGCAGTTACTCGGCGGGACAAAGCTACGAGCAGTACTTC.